This T cell receptor (beta chain) was found in a study of blood T cell repertoires in COVID-19. Study-level background: Samples representing acute and convalescent COVID-19 were sourced from the United States, Italy and Spain. Nucleic acid was either cDNA or gDNA, and it came from T cells, B-cell-depleted T cells, or PBMCs.

The study drew participants aged roughly 18 to 95 years from some 25 US areas. Cohort assignment relied on participant-reported clinical history. Only in-frame clones appear in the TCRdb table, and some are missing; sequencing was by immunoSEQ multiplex PCR. The table has around 230,000 clones, 75% to 85% seen once. Trimming stripped 0 bases from V and 0 bases from J, with 7 bases between. Germline CDR1 reads SGHRS; CDR2 reads YFSETQ. CDR3 length equals 15 residues. Specimen: PBMCs or T cells enriched from blood (not recorded which). This receptor was identified in a man in his forties who had recovered from COVID-19. The V and J genes are TRBV5-1 and TRBJ1-3; D gene unclear. CDR3 nucleotides: TGCGCCAGCAGCTTGGCCCCCTCCTCTGGAAACACCATATATTTT. Its translation is CASSLAPSSGNTIYF.